The T cell receptor beta chain described here comes from a study of PD-1 blockade in classical Hodgkin lymphoma. V lost 4 bases and J 6 bases, leaving 22 bases between the germline ends. This CDR3 contains 16 residues. Germline CDR1 is MGHRA and CDR2 is YSYEKL. TCRdb keeps only in-frame clones here, not all; method: immunoSEQ multiplex PCR. The sample yields fewer than 25,000 clones, roughly 90% seen once. Documented time point: newly diagnosed, previously untreated cHL patient sample. Researchers used magnetic negative selection to pull out pure CD4+ T cells from thawed PBMCs. Untreated, newly diagnosed classical Hodgkin lymphoma PBMCs were used for comparison.

The chain combines TRBV4-1 with TRBJ2-7, with D perhaps matching TRBD2 (5 bases). Sequenced material: CD4+ T cells from blood. This clonotype was obtained from a human donor with classical Hodgkin lymphoma. CDR3 bases: TGCGCCAGCAGCCGAGGGCCATTATTCCAAGGCGTCGAGCAGTACTTC. Translated: CASSRGPLFQGVEQYF.